These T cell receptor beta chains were read from a single sample in a study of early T cells in non-severe SARS-CoV-2 infection. TCRdb independently ran MiXCR on the 5' RACE reads; one entry per CDR3 protein. This sample has roughly 86,000 distinct CDR3 sequences, with more than 5% found just once. Sequenced input: whole blood. These receptors originate from an adult who was a healthcare worker with PCR-confirmed SARS-CoV-2 infection or an uninfected control (not recorded which). Both conserved end residues are part of each CDR3. A D gene is named only where the DNA matches it firmly. Clone size, where shown, is once, few, many, or a class for clones that have expanded.

j_gene: TRBJ2-7; abundance: many; v_gene: TRBV27; d_gene: -; CDR3aa: CASSFAVFYEQYF; CDR3nt: TGTGCCAGCAGTTTCGCCGTTTTCTACGAGCAGTACTTC
j_gene: TRBJ2-3; abundance: -; v_gene: TRBV13; d_gene: -; CDR3aa: CASSLRQNYRTDTQYF; CDR3nt: TGTGCCAGCAGCTTAAGGCAGAACTATCGCACAGATACGCAGTATTTT
j_gene: TRBJ2-1; abundance: -; v_gene: TRBV5-1; d_gene: -; CDR3aa: CASSLARQVTYNEQFF; CDR3nt: TGCGCCAGCAGCTTGGCGCGACAGGTTACTTACAATGAGCAGTTCTTC
j_gene: TRBJ1-1; abundance: many; v_gene: TRBV3-1; d_gene: -; CDR3aa: CASSQTRTEAFF; CDR3nt: TGTGCCAGCAGCCAGACGAGGACTGAAGCTTTCTTT
j_gene: TRBJ2-7; abundance: many; v_gene: TRBV20-1; d_gene: TRBD1; CDR3aa: CSVRTGAANSYEQYF; CDR3nt: TGCAGTGTTAGGACAGGGGCGGCCAACTCCTACGAGCAGTACTTC
j_gene: TRBJ2-3; abundance: -; v_gene: TRBV6-6; d_gene: TRBD1; CDR3aa: CASRQTGLLDTQYF; CDR3nt: TGTGCCAGCAGGCAGACAGGGTTACTAGATACGCAGTATTTT
j_gene: TRBJ2-2; abundance: -; v_gene: TRBV20-1; d_gene: -; CDR3aa: CSASQEADTGELFF; CDR3nt: TGCAGTGCTAGCCAGGAAGCGGACACCGGGGAGCTGTTTTTT
j_gene: TRBJ2-1; abundance: -; v_gene: TRBV5-4; d_gene: TRBD2; CDR3aa: CASSLPSGYNEQFF; CDR3nt: TGTGCCAGCAGCTTGCCTAGCGGATACAATGAGCAGTTCTTC
j_gene: TRBJ2-1; abundance: -; v_gene: TRBV4-1; d_gene: -; CDR3aa: CASSQEGFEQFF; CDR3nt: TGCGCCAGCAGCCAAGAAGGCTTTGAGCAGTTCTTC
j_gene: TRBJ1-6; abundance: many; v_gene: TRBV20-1; d_gene: -; CDR3aa: CSARGAHYNSPLHF; CDR3nt: TGCAGTGCAAGGGGCGCCCACTATAATTCACCCCTCCACTTT
j_gene: TRBJ2-1; abundance: many; v_gene: TRBV27; d_gene: -; CDR3aa: CASTQGPKGGQFF; CDR3nt: TGTGCCAGCACCCAGGGTCCAAAGGGGGGGCAGTTCTTC
j_gene: TRBJ2-3; abundance: -; v_gene: TRBV11-3; d_gene: -; CDR3aa: CASSPGTTDTQYF; CDR3nt: TGTGCCAGCAGCCCCGGAACTACAGATACGCAGTATTTT
j_gene: TRBJ1-6; abundance: -; v_gene: TRBV30; d_gene: TRBD1; CDR3aa: CAWTGQLFYNSPLHF; CDR3nt: TGTGCCTGGACGGGACAGCTTTTCTATAATTCACCCCTCCACTTT